Listed below are T cell receptor beta chains from one sample, sequenced in a study of cytomegalovirus exposure and HLA in healthy donors. Sequenced by immunoSEQ multiplex PCR; TCRdb stores in-frame clones only, minus some. The sample gives 100,000 to 150,000 clones, 83% of which show up once; less than 1.5% is in the top ten. Sequencing was carried out using PBMCs. The receptors stem from a girl aged 2 to 10 in good health and CMV-seronegative. The CDR3 runs from the conserved cysteine through the conserved F or W. D genes are given only for firm matches.

J gene: TRBJ2-3; V gene: TRBV12-5; D gene: TRBD2; CDR3 DNA: TGTGCTAGTGGTAGCGGGGGGGCCACAGATACGCAGTATTTT; CDR3 protein: CASGSGGATDTQYF
J gene: TRBJ2-3; V gene: TRBV5-1; D gene: TRBD1; CDR3 DNA: TGCGCCAGCAGCCGGTCGGGACAGAGCACAGATACGCAGTATTTT; CDR3 protein: CASSRSGQSTDTQYF
J gene: TRBJ2-1; V gene: TRBV2; D gene: TRBD2; CDR3 DNA: TGTGCCAGCAGTCCTCGGGGAGCGGGAGGTCTAAATGAGCAGTTCTTC; CDR3 protein: CASSPRGAGGLNEQFF
J gene: TRBJ2-7; V gene: TRBV5-1; D gene: NA; CDR3 DNA: TGCGCCAGCAGCTTGATACTGAGCTCCTACGAGCAGTACTTC; CDR3 protein: CASSLILSSYEQYF
J gene: TRBJ1-6; V gene: TRBV6-4; D gene: TRBD1; CDR3 DNA: TGTGCCAGCAGTGGGGACAGGAGCCACTATAATTCACCCCTCCACTTT; CDR3 protein: CASSGDRSHYNSPLHF
J gene: TRBJ1-2; V gene: TRBV5-1; D gene: NA; CDR3 DNA: TGCGCCAGCAGCTTGGACAGAAATGGCTACACCTTC; CDR3 protein: CASSLDRNGYTF
J gene: TRBJ2-7; V gene: TRBV6-6; D gene: NA; CDR3 DNA: TGTGCCAGCAGTGGGTTACGGGACGAGCAGTACTTC; CDR3 protein: CASSGLRDEQYF
J gene: TRBJ2-5; V gene: TRBV5-8; D gene: TRBD2; CDR3 DNA: TGTGCCAGCAGCCTGAGCGGGGGAGGAGGGGAGACCCAGTACTTC; CDR3 protein: CASSLSGGGGETQYF
J gene: TRBJ2-7; V gene: TRBV15; D gene: NA; CDR3 DNA: TGTGCCACCAGCAGCGCTAGTTTCTACATAAACGAGCAGTACTTC; CDR3 protein: CATSSASFYINEQYF
J gene: TRBJ2-1; V gene: TRBV14; D gene: TRBD2; CDR3 DNA: TGTGCCAGCAGCAGCCGCTCGGGGGCGGGAGGAGGCAATGAGCAGTTCTTC; CDR3 protein: CASSSRSGAGGGNEQFF